The text below deals with one TCR beta chain. The antigen it binds to is not known. Per-base qualities were not stored, and no clone one base away is much larger. Trimmed from V: 3 bases; trimmed from J: 5 bases; junction bases lacking a gene match: 13. CDR1 and CDR2 (SGHTA, FQGTGA) derive from the germline V gene. Reading from cysteine to phenylalanine, the CDR3 counts 17 amino acids. Only CDR3 DNA is held: 51 bases, read in frame from base 1. The library came from RACE. The sequencer was a NextSeq 500. During library preparation, unique molecular identifiers were attached to individual cDNA molecules so that TCRs could be counted in a quantitative, reproducible way. From each blood RNA sample, both TCR alpha and TCR beta chains were sequenced. The original methods were these. A median of approximately 100,000 TCRs per sample was observed, with a range of about 20,000 to 750,000. V, J and CDR3 annotation of the TCR reads was performed with the Decombinator software suite. For PS versus PT1 abundance plots, all samples were subsampled to the same number of TCRs (28,000). Expanded TCRs were defined as absent before sensitization and observed at least eight times at the 2-week time point. TCRdb ran its own pipeline on the public reads, namely fastp trimming at Q25 and MiXCR clone calling, and kept in-frame beta chains. When rows share a CDR3 protein, they turn into one entry using the most common DNA and genes. The V and J calls here are based on TCRdb, not the publication. The sample table shows roughly 380,000 distinct CDR3 sequences, and about 6% are seen once. About 6% of the sample is taken by the ten largest.

The sample is drawn from a study of human T cells and chemical hapten exposure (dated by TCRdb to the early 2020s). Broadly, across the study: For sensitization, 2% DPC in acetone was applied to an approximately 2 cm by approximately 2 cm area of upper inner arm skin. Throughout the approximately 25-week study period, patients were also given weekly therapeutic DPC doses on the scalp. Patch testing was done on the upper back using Finn chambers containing 0.01% DPC, and results were scored after 6 days according to International Contact Dermatitis Research Group standards. Alopecia areata with under or over 50% scalp involvement, alopecia totalis and alopecia universalis were represented in the patient cohort, which was mostly female. Libraries were pooled for sequencing, and per-sample TCR yields varied mainly because of small differences in library volumes within the pool. In alopecia patients, the study followed how the peripheral blood TCR repertoire changed in vivo over primary and secondary sensitization to diphenylcyclopropenone (DPC), a hapten. Blood samples were taken from patients before sensitization (week 0) and then at 2, 6 and about 24 weeks after DPC sensitization. Blood for TCR sequencing was provided by twenty-nine alopecia patients at one to four time points (pre-sensitization, 2, 6 and 24 weeks). The investigation overall reported the following: Repeated subsampling changed both the strength of the expansion versus patch-test correlation and the threshold at which that correlation became significant. DPC sensitization did not change the number of TCRs with a frequency above 1 in 1000, and there was no evidence of changes in global repertoire structure. The number of PT1 expanded TCRs positively correlated with patch test score, significant at thresholds 8, 16 and 32 but not 4. Because all patients had alopecia, a presumed autoimmune disease, the immune response of the patients might differ from that of healthy individuals. Compared with pre-sensitization or healthy control sets, expanded TCRs formed significantly more large CDR3 similarity clusters, which is consistent with antigen-driven responses.

The sample's time point label, in plain terms: patch test 2, 6 weeks after DPC sensitization. Explained via the paper, the treatment or condition label denotes: therapeutic diphenylcyclopropenone sensitization with weekly scalp DPC. At each patch-test visit, blood was drawn before the patch test was applied. Patients were eligible if aged 18 to 70, diagnosed with alopecia and judged suitable for DPC therapy, and pregnant patients were excluded. Total RNA was extracted from unfractionated whole blood collected in Tempus Blood RNA tubes. This chain is built from TRBV7-3 and TRBJ2-7, and 10 junction bases match TRBD1. This TCR was recovered from a woman between 18 and 30 years old with alopecia areata. Some clones in this sample may be carry-over from other donors' samples. Sequenced here: whole blood, sampled in connection with sensitization to the hapten diphenylcyclopropenone (DPC). The base sequence is TGTGCCAGCAGCTTCCGGGACAGGGGATTTCATTTCGACGAGCAGTACTTC. Translated, it gives CASSFRDRGFHFDEQYF.